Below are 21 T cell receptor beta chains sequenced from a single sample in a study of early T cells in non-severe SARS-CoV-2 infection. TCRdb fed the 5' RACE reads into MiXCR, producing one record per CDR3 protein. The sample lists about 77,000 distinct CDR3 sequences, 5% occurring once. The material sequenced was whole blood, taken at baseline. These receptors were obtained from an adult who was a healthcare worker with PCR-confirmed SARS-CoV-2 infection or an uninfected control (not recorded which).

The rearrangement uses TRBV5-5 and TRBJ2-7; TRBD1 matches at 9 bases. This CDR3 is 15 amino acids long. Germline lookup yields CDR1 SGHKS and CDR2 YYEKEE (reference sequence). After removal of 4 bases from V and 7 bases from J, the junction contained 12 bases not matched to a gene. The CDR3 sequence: CASSTGTGLSWEQYF. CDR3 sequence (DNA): TGTGCCAGCAGCACCGGGACAGGGTTGTCCTGGGAGCAGTACTTC.

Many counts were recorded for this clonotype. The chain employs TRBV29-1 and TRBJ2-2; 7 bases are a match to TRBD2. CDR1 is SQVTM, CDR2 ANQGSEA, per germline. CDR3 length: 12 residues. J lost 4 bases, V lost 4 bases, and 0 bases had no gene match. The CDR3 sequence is CSVAGGTGELFF. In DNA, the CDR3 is TGCAGCGTTGCGGGGGGCACCGGGGAGCTGTTTTTT.

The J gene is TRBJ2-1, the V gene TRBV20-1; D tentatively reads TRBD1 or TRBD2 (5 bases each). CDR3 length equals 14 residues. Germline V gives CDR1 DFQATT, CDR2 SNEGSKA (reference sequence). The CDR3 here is CSATPRELRNEQFF. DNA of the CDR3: TGCAGCGCCACCCCCAGGGAGTTAAGGAATGAGCAGTTCTTC.

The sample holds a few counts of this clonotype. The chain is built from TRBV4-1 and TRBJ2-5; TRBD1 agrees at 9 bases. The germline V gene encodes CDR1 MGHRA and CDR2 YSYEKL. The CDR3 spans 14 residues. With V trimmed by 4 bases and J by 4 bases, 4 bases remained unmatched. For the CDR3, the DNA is TGCGCCAGCAGCCCCACAGGGGGCCGAGAGACCCAGTACTTC. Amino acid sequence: CASSPTGGRETQYF.

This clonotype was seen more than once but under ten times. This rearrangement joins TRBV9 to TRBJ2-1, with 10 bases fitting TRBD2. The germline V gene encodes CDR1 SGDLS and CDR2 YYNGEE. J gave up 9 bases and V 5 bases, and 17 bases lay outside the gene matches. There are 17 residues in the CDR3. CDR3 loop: CASRAGGASGSHGEQFF. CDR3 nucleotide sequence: TGTGCCAGCAGAGCCGGCGGGGCTAGCGGGAGTCATGGTGAGCAGTTCTTC.

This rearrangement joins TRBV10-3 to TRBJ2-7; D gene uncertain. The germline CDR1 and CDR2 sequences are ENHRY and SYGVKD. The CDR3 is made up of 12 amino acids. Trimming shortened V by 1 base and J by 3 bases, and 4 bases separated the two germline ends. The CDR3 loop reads CAISELNYEQYF. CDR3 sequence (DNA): TGTGCCATCAGTGAGTTGAACTACGAGCAGTACTTC.

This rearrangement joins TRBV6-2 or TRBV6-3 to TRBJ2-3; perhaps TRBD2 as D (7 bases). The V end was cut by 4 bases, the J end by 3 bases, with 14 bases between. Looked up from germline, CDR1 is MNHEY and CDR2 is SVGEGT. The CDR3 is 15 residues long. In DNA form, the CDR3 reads TGTGCCAGCAGTTGGGGGGGGCCCCGGACAGATACGCAGTATTTT. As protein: CASSWGGPRTDTQYF.

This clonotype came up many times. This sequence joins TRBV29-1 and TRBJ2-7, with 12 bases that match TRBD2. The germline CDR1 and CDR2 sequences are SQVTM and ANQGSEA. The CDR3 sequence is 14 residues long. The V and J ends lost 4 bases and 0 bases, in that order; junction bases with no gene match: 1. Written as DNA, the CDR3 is TGCAGCGTTGGGACTAGCGGGAACTCCTACGAGCAGTACTTC. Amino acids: CSVGTSGNSYEQYF.

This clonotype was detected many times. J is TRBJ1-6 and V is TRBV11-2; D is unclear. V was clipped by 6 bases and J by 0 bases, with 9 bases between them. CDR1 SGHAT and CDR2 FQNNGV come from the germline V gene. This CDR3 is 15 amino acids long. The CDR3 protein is CASREGSSYNSPLHF. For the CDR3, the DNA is TGTGCCAGCAGAGAAGGGAGCTCCTATAATTCACCCCTCCACTTT.

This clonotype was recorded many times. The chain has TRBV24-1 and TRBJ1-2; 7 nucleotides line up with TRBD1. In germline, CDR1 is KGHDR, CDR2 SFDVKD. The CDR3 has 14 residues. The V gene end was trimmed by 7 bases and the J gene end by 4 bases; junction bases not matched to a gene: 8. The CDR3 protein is CATSQSTGIYGYTF. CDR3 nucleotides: TGTGCCACCAGCCAGTCGACAGGGATCTATGGCTACACCTTC.

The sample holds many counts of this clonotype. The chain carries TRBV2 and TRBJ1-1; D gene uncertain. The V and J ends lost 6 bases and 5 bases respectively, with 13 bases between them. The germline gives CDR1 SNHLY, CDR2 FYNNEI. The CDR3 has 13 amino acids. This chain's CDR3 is CASRIESRTEAFF. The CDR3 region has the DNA TGTGCCAGCAGGATTGAGTCCAGGACTGAAGCTTTCTTT.

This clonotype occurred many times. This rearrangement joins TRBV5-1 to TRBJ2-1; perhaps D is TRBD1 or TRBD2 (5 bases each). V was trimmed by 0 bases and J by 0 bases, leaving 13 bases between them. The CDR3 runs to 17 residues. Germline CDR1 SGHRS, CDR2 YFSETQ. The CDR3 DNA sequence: TGCGCCAGCAGCTTGGCAGAGGGGACGAGCTCCTACAATGAGCAGTTCTTC. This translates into CASSLAEGTSSYNEQFF.

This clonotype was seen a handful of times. Here the CDR3 reads CASSPGTGLFNQPQHF. The DNA for the CDR3 is TGTGCCAGCAGCCCCGGGACAGGACTTTTCAATCAGCCCCAGCATTTT. The rearrangement joins TRBV5-8 to TRBJ1-5, with 8 bases identical to TRBD1. The J segment lost 3 bases and the V segment lost 4 bases, leaving 9 bases of the junction unmatched. The V gene's germline CDR1 is SGHTS and CDR2 YDEGEE. This CDR3 comprises 16 residues. The entire variable domain, with the rest obtained from reference TRBV5-8 and TRBJ1-5, is as follows: EAGVTQSPTHLIKTRGQQATLRCSPISGHTSVYWYQQALGLGLQFLLWYDEGEERNRGNFPPRFSGRQFPNYSSELNVNALELEDSALYLCASSPGTGLFNQPQHFGDGTRLSIL.

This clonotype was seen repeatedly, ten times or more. The CDR3, as DNA: TGTGCCAGCAGTGATCGGGAGATCTACGAGCAGTACTTC. Protein product: CASSDREIYEQYF. The chain employs TRBV2 and TRBJ2-7; D might be TRBD2 (6 bases). There are 13 residues in the CDR3. CDR1 and CDR2 from the germline V gene are SNHLY and FYNNEI. The ends were cut back, 3 bases at V and 3 bases at J, with 9 bases in the middle.

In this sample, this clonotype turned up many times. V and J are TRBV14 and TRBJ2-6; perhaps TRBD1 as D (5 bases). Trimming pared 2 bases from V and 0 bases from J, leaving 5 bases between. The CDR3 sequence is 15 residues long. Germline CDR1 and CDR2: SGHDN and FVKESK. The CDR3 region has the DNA TGTGCCAGCAGCCAAACAGGCTCTGGGGCCAACGTCCTGACTTTC. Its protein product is CASSQTGSGANVLTF.

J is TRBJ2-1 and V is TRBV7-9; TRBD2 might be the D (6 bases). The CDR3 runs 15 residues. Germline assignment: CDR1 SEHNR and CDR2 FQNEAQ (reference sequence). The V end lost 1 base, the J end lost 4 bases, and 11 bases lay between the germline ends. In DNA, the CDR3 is TGTGCCAGCAGCTTAGGCGGGACGGTGTACAATGAGCAGTTCTTC. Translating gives CASSLGGTVYNEQFF.

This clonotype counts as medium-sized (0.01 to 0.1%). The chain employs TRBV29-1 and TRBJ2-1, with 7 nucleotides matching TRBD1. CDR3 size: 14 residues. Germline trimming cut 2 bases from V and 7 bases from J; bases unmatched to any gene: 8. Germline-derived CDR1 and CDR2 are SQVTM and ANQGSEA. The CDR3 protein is CSVELTTGVNEQFF. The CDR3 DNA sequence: TGCAGCGTTGAACTAACCACAGGGGTTAATGAGCAGTTCTTC.

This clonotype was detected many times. The CDR3 DNA sequence: TGTGCCAGCAGCTTAGCCCGTGGACAGGGACGGTCGTGGGAGCAGTACTTC. It translates to CASSLARGQGRSWEQYF. The chain recombines TRBV7-2 with TRBJ2-7; 8 nucleotides agree with TRBD1. This CDR3 comprises 17 residues. Germline CDR1 and CDR2: SGHTA and FQGNSA. J gave up 7 bases and V 0 bases, and 14 bases lay outside the gene matches. Full variable domain (missing parts from reference TRBV7-2 and TRBJ2-7): GAGVSQSPSNKVTEKGKDVELRCDPISGHTALYWYRQSLGQGLEFLIYFQGNSAPDKSGLPSDRFSAERTGGSVSTLTIQRTQQEDSAVYLCASSLARGQGRSWEQYFGPGTRLTVT.

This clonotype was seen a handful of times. CDR3 nucleotides: TGTGCCAGCAGCATGGGTAGGGAGACTGGGGCCAACGTCCTGACTTTC. Amino acid sequence: CASSMGRETGANVLTF. The chain has TRBV7-2 and TRBJ2-6; perhaps TRBD2 as D (5 bases). The CDR3 contains 16 residues. Germline CDR1 is SGHTA and CDR2 is FQGNSA. The germline V and J ends were trimmed by 5 bases and 2 bases, with 13 bases remaining between them.

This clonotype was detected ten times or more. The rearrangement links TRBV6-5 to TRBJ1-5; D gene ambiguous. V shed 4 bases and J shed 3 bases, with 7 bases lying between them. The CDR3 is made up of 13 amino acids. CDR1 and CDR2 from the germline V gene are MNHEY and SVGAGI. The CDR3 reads CASSLRFNQPQHF. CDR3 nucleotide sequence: TGTGCCAGCAGTTTAAGGTTCAATCAGCCCCAGCATTTT.

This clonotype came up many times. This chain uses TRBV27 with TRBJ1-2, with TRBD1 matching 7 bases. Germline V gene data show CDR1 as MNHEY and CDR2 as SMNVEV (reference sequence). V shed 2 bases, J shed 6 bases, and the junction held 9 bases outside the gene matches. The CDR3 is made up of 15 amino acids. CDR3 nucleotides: TGTGCCAGCAGTTTAGGCGACAGGGCGGCCGATGGCTACACCTTC. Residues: CASSLGDRAADGYTF.